These T cell receptor beta chains were read from a single sample in a study of yellow fever vaccine responses in identical twins. One entry per CDR3 protein, called by TCRdb with MiXCR from the RT-PCR reads. This table has 1,300 or so distinct CDR3 sequences, less than 7% appearing once. Sequenced material: T cells from blood (PBMCs), unsorted or a sorted subset (not recorded which), taken before or after yellow fever vaccination (not recorded which). These receptors all come from a woman aged 18-35 years who received the yellow fever vaccine. CDR3s include the opening cysteine and the closing phenylalanine or tryptophan.

j_call v_call cdr3_aa
TRBJ2-1 TRBV4-2 CASSQAEGGVLYNEQFF
TRBJ2-7 TRBV6-5 CASSYGTASYEQYF
TRBJ1-1 TRBV11-3 CASSLDIGGNTEAFF
TRBJ1-1 TRBV20-1 CSARDPTGYATEAFF
TRBJ2-7 TRBV2 CASSVAVAAYEQYF
TRBJ2-5 TRBV4-3 CASSPEGDHQETQYF
TRBJ2-1 TRBV11-2 CASSRGLAGGLRDEQFF
TRBJ2-7 TRBV3-1 CASSEGGSGIYEQYF
TRBJ2-1 TRBV11-2 CASSFGRVAYNEQFF
TRBJ2-7 TRBV11-1 CASSLVQTGKFIDEQYF